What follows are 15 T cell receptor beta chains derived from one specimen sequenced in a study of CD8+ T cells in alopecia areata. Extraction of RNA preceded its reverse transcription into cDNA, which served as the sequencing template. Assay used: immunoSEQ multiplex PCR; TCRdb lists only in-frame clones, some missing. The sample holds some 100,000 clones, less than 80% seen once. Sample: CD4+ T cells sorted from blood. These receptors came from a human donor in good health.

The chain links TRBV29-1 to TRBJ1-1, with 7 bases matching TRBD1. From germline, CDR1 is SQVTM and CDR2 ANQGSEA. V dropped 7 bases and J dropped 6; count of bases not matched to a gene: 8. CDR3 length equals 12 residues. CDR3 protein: CSALIQGAEAFF. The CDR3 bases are TGCAGCGCCCTGATCCAGGGGGCTGAAGCTTTCTTT.

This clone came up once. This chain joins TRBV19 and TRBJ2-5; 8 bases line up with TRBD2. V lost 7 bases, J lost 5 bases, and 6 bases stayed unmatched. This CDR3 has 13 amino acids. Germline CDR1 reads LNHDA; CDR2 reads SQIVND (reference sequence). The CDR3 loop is CASMSGGQETQYF. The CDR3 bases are TGTGCCAGTATGTCGGGGGGGCAGGAGACCCAGTACTTC.

As DNA, the CDR3 is TGCGCCAGCAGCTTGGGGAACAGGGATGACACTGAAGCTTTCTTT. Translated, it gives CASSLGNRDDTEAFF. The chain carries TRBV5-1 and TRBJ1-1; tentatively, D is TRBD1 (6 bases). Germline CDR1 and CDR2: SGHRS and YFSETQ. The CDR3 is 15 amino acids. The V end lost 0 bases, the J end lost 3 bases, and 12 bases lay between the germline ends. Full variable domain (remainder filled in from reference TRBV5-1 and TRBJ1-1): KAGVTQTPRYLIKTRGQQVTLSCSPISGHRSVSWYQQTPGQGLQFLFEYFSETQRNKGNFPGRFSGRQFSNSRSEMNVSTLELGDSALYLCASSLGNRDDTEAFFGQGTRLTVV.

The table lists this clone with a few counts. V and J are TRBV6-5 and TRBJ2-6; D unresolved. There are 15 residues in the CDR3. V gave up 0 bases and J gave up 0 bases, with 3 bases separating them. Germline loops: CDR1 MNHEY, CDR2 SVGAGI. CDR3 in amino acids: CASSYSYSGANVLTF. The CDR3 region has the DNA TGTGCCAGCAGTTACTCGTACTCTGGGGCCAACGTCCTGACTTTC.

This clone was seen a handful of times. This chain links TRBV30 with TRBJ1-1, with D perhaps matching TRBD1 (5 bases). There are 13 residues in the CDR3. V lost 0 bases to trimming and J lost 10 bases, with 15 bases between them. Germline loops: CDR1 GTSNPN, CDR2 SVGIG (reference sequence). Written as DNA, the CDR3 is TGTGCCTGGAGTGTCCAGGGTAGGGTAGGAGCTTTCTTT. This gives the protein CAWSVQGRVGAFF.

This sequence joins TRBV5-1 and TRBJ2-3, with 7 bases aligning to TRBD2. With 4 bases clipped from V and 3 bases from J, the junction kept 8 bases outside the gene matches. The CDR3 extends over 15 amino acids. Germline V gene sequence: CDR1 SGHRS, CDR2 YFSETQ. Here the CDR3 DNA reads TGCGCCAGCAGCACCCGACTAGCCGCGACAGATACGCAGTATTTT. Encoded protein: CASSTRLAATDTQYF.

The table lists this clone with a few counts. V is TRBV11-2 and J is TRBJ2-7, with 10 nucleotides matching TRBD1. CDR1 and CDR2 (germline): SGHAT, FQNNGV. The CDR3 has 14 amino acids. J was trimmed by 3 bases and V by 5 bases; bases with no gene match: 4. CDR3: CASSRQGAGYEQYF. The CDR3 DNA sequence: TGTGCCAGCAGCAGACAGGGGGCAGGCTACGAGCAGTACTTC.

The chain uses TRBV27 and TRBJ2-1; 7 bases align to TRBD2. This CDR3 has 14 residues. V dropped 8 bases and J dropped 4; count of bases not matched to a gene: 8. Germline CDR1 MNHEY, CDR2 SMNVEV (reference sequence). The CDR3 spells CASWRSGVYNEQFF. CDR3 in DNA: TGTGCCAGCTGGCGGAGCGGGGTTTACAATGAGCAGTTCTTC.

CDR3 region: CASSVGGSGRDQPQHF. DNA of the CDR3: TGTGCCAGCAGCGTAGGCGGGTCAGGGAGGGATCAGCCCCAGCATTTT. V gene TRBV9 combines with J gene TRBJ1-5; TRBD1 is a possible D gene (5 bases). The germline CDR1 and CDR2 sequences are SGDLS and YYNGEE. CDR3 length equals 16 residues. V was clipped by 0 bases and J by 5 bases, with 15 bases between them.

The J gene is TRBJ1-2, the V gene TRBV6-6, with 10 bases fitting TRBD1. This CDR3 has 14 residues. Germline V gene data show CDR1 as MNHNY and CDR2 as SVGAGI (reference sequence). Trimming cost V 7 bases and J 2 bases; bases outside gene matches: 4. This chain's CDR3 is CASTGQGGNYGYTF. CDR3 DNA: TGTGCCAGCACCGGACAGGGGGGGAACTATGGCTACACCTTC.

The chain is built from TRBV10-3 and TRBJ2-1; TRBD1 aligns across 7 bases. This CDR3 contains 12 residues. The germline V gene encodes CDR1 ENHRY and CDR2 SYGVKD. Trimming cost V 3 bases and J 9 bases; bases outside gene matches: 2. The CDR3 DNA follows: TGTGCCATCAGTGAACAGGGGATTGAGCAGTTCTTC. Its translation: CAISEQGIEQFF.

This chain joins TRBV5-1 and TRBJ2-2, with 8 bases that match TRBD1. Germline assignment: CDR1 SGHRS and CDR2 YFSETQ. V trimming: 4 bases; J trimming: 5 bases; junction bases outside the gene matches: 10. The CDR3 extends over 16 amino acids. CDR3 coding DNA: TGCGCCAGCAGCCCAGACAGGGGAGTAGGAACCGGGGAGCTGTTTTTT. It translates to CASSPDRGVGTGELFF.

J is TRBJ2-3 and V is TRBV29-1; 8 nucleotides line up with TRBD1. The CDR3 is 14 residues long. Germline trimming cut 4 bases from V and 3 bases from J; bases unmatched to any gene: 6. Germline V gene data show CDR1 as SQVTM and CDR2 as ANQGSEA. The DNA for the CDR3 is TGCAGCGTTGCAAGGACAGGGTTAACAGATACGCAGTATTTT. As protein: CSVARTGLTDTQYF.

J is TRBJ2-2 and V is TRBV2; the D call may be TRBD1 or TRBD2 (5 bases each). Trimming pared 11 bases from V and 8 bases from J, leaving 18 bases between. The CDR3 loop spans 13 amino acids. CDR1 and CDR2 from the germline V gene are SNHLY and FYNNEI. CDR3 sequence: CASRGQGPGELFF. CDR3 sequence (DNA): TGTGCCTCCCGGGGTCAGGGACCAGGGGAGCTGTTTTTT.

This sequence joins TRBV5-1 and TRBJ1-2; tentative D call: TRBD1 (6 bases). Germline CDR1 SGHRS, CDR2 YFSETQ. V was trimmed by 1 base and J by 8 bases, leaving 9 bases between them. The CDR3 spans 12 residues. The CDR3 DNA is TGCGCCAGCAGCTTGAGAGGACAGGGCTACACCTTC. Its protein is CASSLRGQGYTF.